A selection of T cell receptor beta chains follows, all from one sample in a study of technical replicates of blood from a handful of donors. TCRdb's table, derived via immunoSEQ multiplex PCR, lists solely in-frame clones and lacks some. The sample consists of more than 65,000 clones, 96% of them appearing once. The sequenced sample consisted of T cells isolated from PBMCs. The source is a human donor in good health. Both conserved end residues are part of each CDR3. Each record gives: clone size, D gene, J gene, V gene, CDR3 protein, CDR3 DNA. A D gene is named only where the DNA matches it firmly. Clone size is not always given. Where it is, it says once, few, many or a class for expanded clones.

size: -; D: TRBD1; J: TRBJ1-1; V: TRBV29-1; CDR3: CSVQGAGNTEAFF; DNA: TGCAGCGTACAGGGGGCCGGGAACACTGAAGCTTTCTTT
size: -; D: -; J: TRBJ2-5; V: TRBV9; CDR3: CASSVGGEETQYF; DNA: TGTGCCAGCAGCGTAGGCGGGGAAGAGACCCAGTACTTC
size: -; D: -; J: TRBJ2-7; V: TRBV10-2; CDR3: CASGQFNYEQYF; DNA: TGCGCCAGCGGTCAGTTTAACTACGAGCAGTACTTC
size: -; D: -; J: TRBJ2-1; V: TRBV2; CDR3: CASMLRVVSNDEQFF; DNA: TGTGCCAGCATGCTCAGGGTTGTCTCAAATGATGAGCAGTTCTTC
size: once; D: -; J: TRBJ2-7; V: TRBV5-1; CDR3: CASAPVLEQRTYEQYF; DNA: TGCGCCAGCGCCCCTGTACTTGAGCAGAGGACCTACGAGCAGTACTTC
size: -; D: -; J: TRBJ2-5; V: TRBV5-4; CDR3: CASSLAASKETQYF; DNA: TGTGCCAGCAGCTTAGCGGCGTCTAAAGAGACCCAGTACTTC
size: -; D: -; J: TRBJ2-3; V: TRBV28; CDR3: CASRRGRLGTDTQYF; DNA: TGTGCCAGCAGGCGGGGCCGCCTAGGCACAGATACGCAGTATTTT
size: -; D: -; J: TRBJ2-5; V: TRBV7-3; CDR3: CASSPGQEGTQYF; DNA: TGTGCCAGCAGCCCCGGACAGGAGGGGACCCAGTACTTC
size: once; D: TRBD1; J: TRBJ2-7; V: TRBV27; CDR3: CASTPGDRISYEQYF; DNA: TGTGCCAGCACCCCGGGGGACAGGATCTCCTACGAGCAGTACTTC
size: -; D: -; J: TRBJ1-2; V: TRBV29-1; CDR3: CSVYSYGYTF; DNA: TGCAGCGTTTACAGCTATGGCTACACCTTC
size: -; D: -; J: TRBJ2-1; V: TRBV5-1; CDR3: CASSGPTSHEQFF; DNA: TGCGCCAGCAGCGGCCCTACTAGCCACGAGCAGTTCTTC
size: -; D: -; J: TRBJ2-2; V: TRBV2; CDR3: CASSRAEFTGELFF; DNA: TGTGCCAGCTCGAGAGCGGAGTTCACCGGGGAGCTGTTTTTT
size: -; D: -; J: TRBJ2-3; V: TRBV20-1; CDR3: CSADRMNTQYF; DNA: TGCAGTGCCGACAGGATGAATACGCAGTATTTT
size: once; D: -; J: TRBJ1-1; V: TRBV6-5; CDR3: CASSYSTSGHLEAFF; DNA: TGTGCCAGCAGTTACTCTACCTCGGGACACCTTGAAGCTTTCTTT
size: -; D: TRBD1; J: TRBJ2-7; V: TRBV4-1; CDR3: CASSQRDSYEQYF; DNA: TGCGCCAGCAGCCAACGGGACAGCTACGAGCAGTACTTC
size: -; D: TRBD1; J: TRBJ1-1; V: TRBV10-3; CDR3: CAIRKGQMNTEAFF; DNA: TGTGCCATCAGGAAGGGACAGATGAACACTGAAGCTTTCTTT
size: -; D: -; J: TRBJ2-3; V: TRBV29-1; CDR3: CSVETNGRSTDTQYF; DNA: TGCAGCGTTGAAACAAATGGGAGAAGTACAGATACGCAGTATTTT
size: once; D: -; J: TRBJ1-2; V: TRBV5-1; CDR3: CASSTDRQYGYTF; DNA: TGCGCCAGCAGCACGGACAGACAGTATGGCTACACCTTC
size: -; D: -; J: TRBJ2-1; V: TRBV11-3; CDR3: CASSRGNEQFF; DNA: TGTGCCAGCAGCCGAGGGAATGAGCAGTTCTTC
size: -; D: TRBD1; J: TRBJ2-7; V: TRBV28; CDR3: CASSFLVLGRGSYEQYF; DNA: TGTGCCAGCAGTTTTCTGGTGTTGGGCAGGGGGTCCTACGAGCAGTACTTC
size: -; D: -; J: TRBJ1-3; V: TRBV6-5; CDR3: CASTGGGNTIYF; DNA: TGTGCCAGCACGGGGGGAGGAAACACCATATATTTT
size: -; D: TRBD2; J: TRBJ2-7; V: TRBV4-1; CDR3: CASSQGPGLDYEQYF; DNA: TGCGCCAGCAGCCAAGGACCCGGACTAGACTACGAGCAGTACTTC
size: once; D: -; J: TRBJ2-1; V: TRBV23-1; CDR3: CASSQFRGPGNKDNEQFF; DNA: TGCGCCAGCAGTCAATTTAGGGGCCCAGGGAATAAGGATAATGAGCAGTTCTTC
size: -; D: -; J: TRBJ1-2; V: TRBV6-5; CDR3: CASSPQGSNYGYTF; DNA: TGTGCCAGCAGCCCCCAGGGTTCGAACTATGGCTACACCTTC
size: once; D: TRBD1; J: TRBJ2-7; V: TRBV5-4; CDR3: CASSFGGQALYEQYF; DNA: TGTGCCAGCAGCTTTGGAGGACAGGCTCTCTACGAGCAGTACTTC
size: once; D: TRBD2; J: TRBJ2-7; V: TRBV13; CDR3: CASSLGRGTSEYEQYF; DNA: TGTGCCAGCAGCTTAGGAAGGGGGACTAGCGAATACGAGCAGTACTTC
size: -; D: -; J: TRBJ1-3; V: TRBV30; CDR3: CAWSVPGAGNTIYF; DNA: TGTGCCTGGAGTGTACCCGGAGCTGGAAACACCATATATTTT
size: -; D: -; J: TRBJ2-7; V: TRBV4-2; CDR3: CASSQEAGYSYEQYF; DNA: TGTGCCAGCAGCCAAGAGGCAGGTTATTCCTACGAGCAGTACTTC
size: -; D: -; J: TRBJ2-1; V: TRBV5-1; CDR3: CASSLEGFSYNEQFF; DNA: TGCGCCAGCAGCCTAGAGGGATTCTCCTACAATGAGCAGTTCTTC
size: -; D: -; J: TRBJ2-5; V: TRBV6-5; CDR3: CASSAPGLPSETQYF; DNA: TGTGCCAGCAGTGCACCGGGACTTCCTTCGGAGACCCAGTACTTC
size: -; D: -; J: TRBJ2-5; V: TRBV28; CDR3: CASSLRETQYF; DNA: TGTGCCAGCAGTTTACGAGAGACCCAGTACTTC
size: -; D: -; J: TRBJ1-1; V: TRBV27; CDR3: CASIYTRGRGTEAFF; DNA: TGTGCCAGCATTTACACGAGGGGAAGGGGGACTGAAGCTTTCTTT
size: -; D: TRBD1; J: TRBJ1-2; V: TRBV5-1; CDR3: CASSLGGGDGYTF; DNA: TGCGCCAGCAGCTTGGGAGGGGGCGATGGCTACACCTTC